The 5 T cell receptor beta chains given below trace back to one sample, sequenced in a study of post-analysis software for immune sequencing data. The antigens of these receptors remain unknown. Unique-molecular-identifier-tagged TCR beta cDNA libraries were used. TCRdb recomputed calls from the PCR reads with MiXCR, one row per CDR3 protein. Of under 900,000 distinct CDR3 sequences listed, about 53% are singletons. Findings and caveats of the study: TRBV5-6, TRBV5-1 and TRBV20-1 were among four to six TRBV segments more frequent in patients than controls.

The sample consisted of blood. The receptors come from a girl between 5 and 17 years old with multiple sclerosis.

The sample holds a few counts of this clonotype. The chain couples TRBV20-1 to TRBJ2-7, with 14 positions matching TRBD2. The closer fit of TRBJ2-1 to the DNA end suggests the J call may be wrong. Germline-derived CDR1 and CDR2 are DFQATT and SNEGSKA (reference sequence). The CDR3 covers 16 residues. The CDR3 sequence is CSARAPGLAGGGEQFF. CDR3 nucleotides: TGCAGTGCTAGAGCCCCCGGACTAGCGGGAGGCGGTGAGCAGTTCTTC.

This clonotype was seen only a few times. The chain recombines TRBV11-2 with TRBJ2-1; 9 nucleotides align to TRBD1. This CDR3 is built from 17 residues. Germline values: CDR1 SGHAT, CDR2 FQNNGV. Unmatched junction bases numbered 6, after V lost 1 base and J lost 2 bases. The DNA for the CDR3 is TGTGCCAGCAGCTTAGTGGGGGGACAGGGCGCCTACAATGAGCAGTTCTTC. Protein sequence: CASSLVGGQGAYNEQFF.

With regard to this clonotype: One end of the junction varies from germline; a read error may be responsible. This sequence joins TRBV20-1 and TRBJ2-6; D possibly corresponds to TRBD2 (6 bases). Germline CDR1 and CDR2: DFQATT and SNEGSKA (reference sequence). The CDR3 has 16 residues. CDR3 amino acids: CSARAGEYTGANVPTF. For the CDR3, the DNA is TGCAGTGCTAGAGCGGGGGAATATACTGGGGCCAACGTCCCGACTTTC.

This clonotype was seen a single time. The chain has TRBV14 and TRBJ2-6; tentatively, D is TRBD1 (5 bases). Germline CDR1 SGHDN, CDR2 FVKESK. The CDR3 is 15 residues long. Trimming cost V 6 bases and J 4 bases, with 13 bases left between them. The CDR3 DNA follows: TGTGCCAGCAGACAAACAGGTCTGGGGGCCAACGTCCTGACTTTC. Encoded protein: CASRQTGLGANVLTF.

The rearrangement links TRBV2 to TRBJ2-4, with D unresolved. The end of the DNA fits TRBJ2-7 better, so the J call may be wrong. The CDR3 length is 14 residues. The germline gives CDR1 SNHLY, CDR2 FYNNEI. The CDR3 region is CASSEAQSYYEQYF. The CDR3 bases are TGTGCCAGCAGTGAAGCGCAATCCTACTACGAGCAGTACTTC.